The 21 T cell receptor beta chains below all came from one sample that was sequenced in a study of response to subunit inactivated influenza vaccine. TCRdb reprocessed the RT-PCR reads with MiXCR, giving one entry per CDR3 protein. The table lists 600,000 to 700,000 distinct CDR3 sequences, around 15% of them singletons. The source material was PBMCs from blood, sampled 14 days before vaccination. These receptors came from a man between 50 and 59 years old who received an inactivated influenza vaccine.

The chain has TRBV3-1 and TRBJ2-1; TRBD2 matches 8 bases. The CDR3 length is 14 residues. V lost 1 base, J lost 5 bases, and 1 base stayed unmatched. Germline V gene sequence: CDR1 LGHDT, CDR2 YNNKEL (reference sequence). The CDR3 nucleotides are TGTGCCAGCAGCCAAGCTAGCGGGCACAATGAGCAGTTCTTC. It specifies CASSQASGHNEQFF.

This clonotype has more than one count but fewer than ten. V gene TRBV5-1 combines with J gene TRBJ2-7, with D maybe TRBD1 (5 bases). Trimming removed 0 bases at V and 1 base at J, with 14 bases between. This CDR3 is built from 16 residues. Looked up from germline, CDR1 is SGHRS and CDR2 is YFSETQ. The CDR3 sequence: CASSLGGAAPSYEQYF. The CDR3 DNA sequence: TGCGCCAGCAGCTTGGGTGGGGCGGCCCCATCCTACGAGCAGTACTTC.

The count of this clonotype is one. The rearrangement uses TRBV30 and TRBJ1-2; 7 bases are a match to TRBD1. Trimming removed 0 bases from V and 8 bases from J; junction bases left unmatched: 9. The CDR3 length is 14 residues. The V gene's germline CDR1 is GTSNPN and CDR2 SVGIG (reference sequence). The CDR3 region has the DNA TGTGCCTGGAGTGTGACAGGGATGACGGGCGGCTACACCTTC. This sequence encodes CAWSVTGMTGGYTF.

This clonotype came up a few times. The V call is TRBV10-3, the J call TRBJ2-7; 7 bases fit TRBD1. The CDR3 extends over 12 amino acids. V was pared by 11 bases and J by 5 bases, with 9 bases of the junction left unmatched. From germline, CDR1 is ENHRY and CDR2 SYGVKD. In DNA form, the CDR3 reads TGTGCCTCGGGGCGACAGGGTGACGAGCAGTACTTC. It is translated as CASGRQGDEQYF.

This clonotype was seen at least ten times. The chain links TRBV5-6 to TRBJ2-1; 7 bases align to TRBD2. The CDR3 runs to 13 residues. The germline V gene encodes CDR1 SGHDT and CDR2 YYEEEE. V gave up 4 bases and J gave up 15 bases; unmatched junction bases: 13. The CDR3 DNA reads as TGTGCCAGCAGCCGGGGGGACTCACCAAAGCCGTTCTTC. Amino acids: CASSRGDSPKPFF.

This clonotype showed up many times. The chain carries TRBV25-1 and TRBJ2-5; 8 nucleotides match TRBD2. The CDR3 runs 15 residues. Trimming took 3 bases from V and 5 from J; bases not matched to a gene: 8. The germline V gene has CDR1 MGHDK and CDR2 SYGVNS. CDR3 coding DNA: TGTGCCAGCAGTGATGCGAGCGGGAGAGCGGAGACCCAGTACTTC. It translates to CASSDASGRAETQYF.

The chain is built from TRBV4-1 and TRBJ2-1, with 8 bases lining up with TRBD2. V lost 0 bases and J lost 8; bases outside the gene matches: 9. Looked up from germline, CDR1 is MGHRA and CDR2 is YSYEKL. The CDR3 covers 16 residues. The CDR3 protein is CASSQEARSGSYEQFF. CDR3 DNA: TGCGCCAGCAGCCAAGAGGCGCGGAGCGGGAGTTATGAGCAGTTCTTC.

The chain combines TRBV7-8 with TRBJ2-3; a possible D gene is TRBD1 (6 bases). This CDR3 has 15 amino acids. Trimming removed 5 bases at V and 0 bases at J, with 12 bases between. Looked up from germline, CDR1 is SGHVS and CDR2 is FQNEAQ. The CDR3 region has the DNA TGTGCCAGCAGCCGGTGGACAGTGAGCACAGATACGCAGTATTTT. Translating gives CASSRWTVSTDTQYF.

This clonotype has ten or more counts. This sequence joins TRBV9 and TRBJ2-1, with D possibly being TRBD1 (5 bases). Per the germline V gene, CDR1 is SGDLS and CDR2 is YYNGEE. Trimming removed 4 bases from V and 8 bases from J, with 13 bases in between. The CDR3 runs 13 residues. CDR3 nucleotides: TGTGCCAGCAGCCAGGGCCTTAGGGATGAGCAGTTCTTC. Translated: CASSQGLRDEQFF.

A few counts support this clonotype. CDR3 in amino acids: CATSRDPGAETEAFF. The CDR3 DNA reads TGTGCCACCAGCAGGGATCCAGGGGCCGAGACTGAAGCTTTCTTT. The chain joins TRBV15 to TRBJ1-1, with D perhaps matching TRBD1 (6 bases). Germline assignment: CDR1 LNHNV and CDR2 YYDKDF (reference sequence). The V and J ends lost 3 bases and 5 bases respectively, with 16 bases between them. This CDR3 comprises 15 residues.

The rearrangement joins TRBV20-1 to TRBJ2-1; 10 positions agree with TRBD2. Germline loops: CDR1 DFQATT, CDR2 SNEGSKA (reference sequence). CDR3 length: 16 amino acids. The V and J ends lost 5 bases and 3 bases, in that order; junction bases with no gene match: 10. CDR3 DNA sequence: TGCAGTGCTTATCCATTCACTAGCGGGAACTACAATGAGCAGTTCTTC. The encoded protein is CSAYPFTSGNYNEQFF.

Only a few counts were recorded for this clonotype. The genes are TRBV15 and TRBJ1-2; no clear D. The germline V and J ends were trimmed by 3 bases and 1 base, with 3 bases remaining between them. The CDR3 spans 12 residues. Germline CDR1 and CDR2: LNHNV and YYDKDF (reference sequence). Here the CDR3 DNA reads TGTGCCACCAGCAGCTTTAACTATGGCTACACCTTC. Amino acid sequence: CATSSFNYGYTF.

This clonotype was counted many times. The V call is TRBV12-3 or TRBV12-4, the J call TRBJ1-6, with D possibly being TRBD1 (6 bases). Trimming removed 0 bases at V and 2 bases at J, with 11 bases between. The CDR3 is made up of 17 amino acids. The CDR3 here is CASSLAHGGPYNSPLHF. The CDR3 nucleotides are TGTGCCAGCAGTTTAGCGCATGGGGGGCCCTATAATTCACCCCTCCACTTT.

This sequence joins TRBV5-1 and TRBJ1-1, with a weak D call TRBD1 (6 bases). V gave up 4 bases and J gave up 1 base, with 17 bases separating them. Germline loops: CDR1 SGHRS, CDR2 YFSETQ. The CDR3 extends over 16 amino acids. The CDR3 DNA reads TGCGCCAGCAGCCCGAATCTGGGACAAGAGAACACTGAAGCTTTCTTT. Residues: CASSPNLGQENTEAFF.

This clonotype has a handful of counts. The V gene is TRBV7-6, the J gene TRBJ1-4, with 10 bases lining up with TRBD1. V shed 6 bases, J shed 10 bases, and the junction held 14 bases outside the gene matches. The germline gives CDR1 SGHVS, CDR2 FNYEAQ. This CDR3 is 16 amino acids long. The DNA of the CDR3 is TGTGCCAGCAGTTCCCGACAGGGGGCTACTCGTGGAAAACTGTTTTTT. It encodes CASSSRQGATRGKLFF. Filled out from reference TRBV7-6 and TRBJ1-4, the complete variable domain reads GAGVSQSPRYKVTKRGQDVALRCDPISGHVSLYWYRQALGQGPEFLTYFNYEAQQDKSGLPNDRFSAERPEGSISTLTIQRTEQRDSAMYRCASSSRQGATRGKLFFGSGTQLSVL.

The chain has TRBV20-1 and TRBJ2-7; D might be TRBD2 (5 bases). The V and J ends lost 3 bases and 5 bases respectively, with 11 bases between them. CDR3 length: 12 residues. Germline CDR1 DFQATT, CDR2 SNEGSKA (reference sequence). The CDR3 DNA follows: TGCAGTGCTAGGTTCGAGACTAACGAGCAGTACTTC. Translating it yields CSARFETNEQYF.

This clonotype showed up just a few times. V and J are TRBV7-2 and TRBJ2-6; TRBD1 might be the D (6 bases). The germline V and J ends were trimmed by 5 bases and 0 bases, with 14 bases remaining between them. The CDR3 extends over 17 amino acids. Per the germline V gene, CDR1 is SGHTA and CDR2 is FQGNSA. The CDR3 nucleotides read TGTGCCAGCAGCCCCCAGACAGGTAGCTCTGGGGCCAACGTCCTGACTTTC. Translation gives CASSPQTGSSGANVLTF.

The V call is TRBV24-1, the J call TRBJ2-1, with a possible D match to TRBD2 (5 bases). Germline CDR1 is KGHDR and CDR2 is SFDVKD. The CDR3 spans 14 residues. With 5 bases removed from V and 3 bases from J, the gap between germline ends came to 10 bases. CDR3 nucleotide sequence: TGTGCCACCAGTGCTAGCTCTAACTACAATGAGCAGTTCTTC. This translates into CATSASSNYNEQFF.

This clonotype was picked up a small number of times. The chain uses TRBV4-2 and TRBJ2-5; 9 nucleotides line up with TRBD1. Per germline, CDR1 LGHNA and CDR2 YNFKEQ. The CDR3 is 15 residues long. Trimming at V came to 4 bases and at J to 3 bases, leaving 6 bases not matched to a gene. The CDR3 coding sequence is TGTGCCAGCAGCCGATCCTGGACAGGGGAAGAGACCCAGTACTTC. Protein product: CASSRSWTGEETQYF.

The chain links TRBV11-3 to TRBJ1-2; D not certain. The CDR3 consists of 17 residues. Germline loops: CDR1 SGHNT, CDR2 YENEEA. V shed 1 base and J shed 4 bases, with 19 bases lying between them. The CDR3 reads CASSLGRLRDSSYGYTF. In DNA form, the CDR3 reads TGTGCCAGCAGCTTAGGGAGGTTAAGGGATTCTAGCTATGGCTACACCTTC.

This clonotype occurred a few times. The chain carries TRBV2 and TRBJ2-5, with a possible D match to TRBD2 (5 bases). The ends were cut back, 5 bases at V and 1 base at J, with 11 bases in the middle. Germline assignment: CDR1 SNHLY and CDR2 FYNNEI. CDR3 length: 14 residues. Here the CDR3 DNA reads TGTGCCAGCAGTAGCCCTAGCAGCCAAGAGACCCAGTACTTC. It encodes CASSSPSSQETQYF. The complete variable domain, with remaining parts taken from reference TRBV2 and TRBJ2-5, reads EPEVTQTPSHQVTQMGQEVILRCVPISNHLYFYWYRQILGQKVEFLVSFYNNEISEKSEIFDDQFSVERPDGSNFTLKIRSTKLEDSAMYFCASSSPSSQETQYFGPGTRLLVL.